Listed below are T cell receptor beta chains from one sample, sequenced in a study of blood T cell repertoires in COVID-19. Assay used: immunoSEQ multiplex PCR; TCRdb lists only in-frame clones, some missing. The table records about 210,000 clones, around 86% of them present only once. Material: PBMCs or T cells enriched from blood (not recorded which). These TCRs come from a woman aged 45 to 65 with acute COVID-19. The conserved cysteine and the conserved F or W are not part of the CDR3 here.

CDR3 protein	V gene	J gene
ASSSPQGHQPQH	TRBV7-2	TRBJ1-5
ASSRTGFTYEQY	TRBV3-1/TRBV3-2	TRBJ2-7
ASSETTNYGYT	TRBV6-1	TRBJ1-2
ASSQGPPETQY	TRBV27	TRBJ2-5
ASSLVGSYEQY	TRBV11-2	TRBJ2-7
ASRQTGTGFNEAF	TRBV6-5	TRBJ1-1
ASSFGQGLINEKLF	TRBV5-1	TRBJ1-4
ASSQDGGTDTQY	TRBV4-2	TRBJ2-3
ASSLAGTSGMETQY	TRBV5-1	TRBJ2-5
ASSPGDREGETQY	TRBV7-2	TRBJ2-5
ASSRTPRGQPQH	TRBV7-8	TRBJ1-5
ASSLGAGPGELF	TRBV11-3	TRBJ2-2
ASSAGVEQF	TRBV28	TRBJ2-1
ASSKGTGGNIQY	TRBV28	TRBJ2-4
ASSLAPRSVAGELF	TRBV7-8	TRBJ2-2
ASSEEYGPPGELF	TRBV2	TRBJ2-2
ASSLPQGGETQY	TRBV7-9	TRBJ2-5
ASSLGLAGAPPDTQY	TRBV28	TRBJ2-3
ASSPQAGNTEAF	TRBV27	TRBJ1-1
ASIGTTTTDTQY	TRBV2	TRBJ2-3
ASSSRNEQF	TRBV11-2	TRBJ2-1
ASSPRQGGTGELF	TRBV18	TRBJ2-2
AISEKAGLGYGYT	TRBV10-3	TRBJ1-2
ASSFSGLQETQY	TRBV27	TRBJ2-5
AWSVSGGTGELF	TRBV30	TRBJ2-2
ASSPEDRVGQPQH	TRBV19	TRBJ1-5
AVEQLDTIY	TRBV12-3/TRBV12-4	TRBJ1-3
ASSGAPGGNSPLH	TRBV7-2	TRBJ1-6
ASSPGTDYT	TRBV5-4	TRBJ1-2
ASSRTSGINNEQF	TRBV7-2	TRBJ2-1
ASSPPAGEQY	TRBV7-9	TRBJ2-7
ASSEFLQGGYGYT	TRBV10-2	TRBJ1-2
ASRRTGGGSNQPQH	TRBV21-1	TRBJ1-5
ASSAGLLYNSPLH	TRBV27	TRBJ1-6
ASSPTGRNTEAF	TRBV6-5	TRBJ1-1
ASSLADNYEQY	TRBV6-2/TRBV6-3	TRBJ2-7
ASSLDGPSGNTIY	TRBV5-4	TRBJ1-3
ASSPGGTAIKYQETQY	TRBV28	TRBJ2-5
ASSFRTGAGELF	TRBV27	TRBJ2-2
ASSPLGTSYYEQY	TRBV4-1	TRBJ2-7
ASSLGGLGQGNIQY	TRBV7-9	TRBJ2-4
ASSEQGGTEAF	TRBV7-9	TRBJ1-1